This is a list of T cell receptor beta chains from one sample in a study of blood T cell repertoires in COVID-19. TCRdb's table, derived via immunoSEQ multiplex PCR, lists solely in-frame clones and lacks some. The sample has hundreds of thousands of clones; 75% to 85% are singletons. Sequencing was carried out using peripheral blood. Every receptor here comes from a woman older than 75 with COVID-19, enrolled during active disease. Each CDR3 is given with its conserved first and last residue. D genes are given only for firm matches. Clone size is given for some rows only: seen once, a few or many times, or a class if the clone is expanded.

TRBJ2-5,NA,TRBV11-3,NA,NA,CASSFGPGGQETQYF
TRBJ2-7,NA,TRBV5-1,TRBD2,TGCGCCAGCAGCGAGCGGGGTCACGGAGCCTACGAGCAGTACTTC,CASSERGHGAYEQYF
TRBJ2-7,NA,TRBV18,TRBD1,TGTGCCAGCTCACCTGGACAGGGGGCGGGCGAGCAGTACTTC,CASSPGQGAGEQYF
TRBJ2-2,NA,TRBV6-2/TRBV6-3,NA,TGTGCCAGCAGTGAGATCGACAAACAATTGAACACCGGGGAGCTGTTTTTT,CASSEIDKQLNTGELFF
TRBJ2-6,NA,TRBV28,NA,TGTGCCAGCAGTGGCAGGGGCTATAGGGCTGGGGCCAACGTCCTGACTTTC,CASSGRGYRAGANVLTF
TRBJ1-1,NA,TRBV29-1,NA,TGCAGCGTTGAAGGGACAAACACTGAAGCTTTCTTT,CSVEGTNTEAFF
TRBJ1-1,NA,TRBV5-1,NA,TGCGCCAGCAGCTTGGGCGGCGGTCCGTACCCTGAAGCTTTCTTT,CASSLGGGPYPEAFF
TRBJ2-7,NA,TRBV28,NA,TGTGCCAGCAGTTCCAACGAGCAGTACTTC,CASSSNEQYF
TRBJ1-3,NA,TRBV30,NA,TGTGCCTGGAGTGCCTCCCGGACTCCTGGAAACACCATATATTTT,CAWSASRTPGNTIYF
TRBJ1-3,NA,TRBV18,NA,TGTGCCAGCTCGGAAGGCCCTGGAGACACCATATATTTT,CASSEGPGDTIYF
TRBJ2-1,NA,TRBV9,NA,TGTGCCAGCAGCCTAGATGACAGGATTACCTACAATGAGCAGTTCTTC,CASSLDDRITYNEQFF
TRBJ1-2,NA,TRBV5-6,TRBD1,TGTGCCAGCAGCTTGCAGGGGGCGAGGATGCAAGCTGGCTACACCTTC,CASSLQGARMQAGYTF
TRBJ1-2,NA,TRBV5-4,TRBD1,TGTGCCAGCAGGTGGGACAGTCTCTATGGCTACACCTTC,CASRWDSLYGYTF
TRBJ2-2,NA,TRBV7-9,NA,TGTGCCAGCGGGGCGTCCGGGGAGCTGTTTTTT,CASGASGELFF
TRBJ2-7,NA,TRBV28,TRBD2,TGTGCCAGCAGTCCAGGACTAGCGGGAGCCCGTTTGCACGAGCAGTACTTC,CASSPGLAGARLHEQYF
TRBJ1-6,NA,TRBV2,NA,TGTGCCAGCCGATGGACTGGAACCGGGTCACCCCTCCACTTT,CASRWTGTGSPLHF
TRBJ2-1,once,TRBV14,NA,TGTGCCAGCAGTCCCCTGGACAGCTACAATGAGCAGTTCTTC,CASSPLDSYNEQFF
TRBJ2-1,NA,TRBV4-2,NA,TGTGCCAGCAGCCAAGCCAAAGCGGGTCATGAGCAGTTCTTC,CASSQAKAGHEQFF
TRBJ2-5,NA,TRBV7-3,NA,TGTGCCAGCAGCTTAAGCGGCCAGGGAGAGACCCAGTACTTC,CASSLSGQGETQYF
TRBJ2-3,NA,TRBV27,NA,TGTGCCAGCAGTTCAACAGCAGATACGCAGTATTTT,CASSSTADTQYF
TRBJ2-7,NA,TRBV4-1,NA,TGCGCCAGCAGCCAAGCTTACAGGGCAGGGAACGAGCAGTACTTC,CASSQAYRAGNEQYF
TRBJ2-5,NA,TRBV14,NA,TGTGCCAGCAGCCAAGGTCAGAGGCGCCAAGAGACCCAGTACTTC,CASSQGQRRQETQYF
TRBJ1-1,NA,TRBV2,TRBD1,TGTGCCAGCAGTGTCCTCGGGACAGGTGGAGATGAAGCTTTCTTT,CASSVLGTGGDEAFF
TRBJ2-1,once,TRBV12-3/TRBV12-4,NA,TGTGCCACCGCGGGGTACAATGAGCAGTTCTTC,CATAGYNEQFF
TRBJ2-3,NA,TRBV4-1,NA,TGCGCCAGCAGCCAAGAAGGGCTAGCATATGCCCCAGATACGCAGTATTTT,CASSQEGLAYAPDTQYF
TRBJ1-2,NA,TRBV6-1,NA,TGTGCCAGCAGTGAAGAGGGGTTATATCGCTACACCTTC,CASSEEGLYRYTF
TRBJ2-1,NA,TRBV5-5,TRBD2,TGTGCCAGCAGCCTACTCTCGGGACTAGACAATGAGCAGTTCTTC,CASSLLSGLDNEQFF
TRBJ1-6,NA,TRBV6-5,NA,TGTGCCAGCAGCCGCAAAGTGGGAGCGTCACCCCTCCACTTT,CASSRKVGASPLHF
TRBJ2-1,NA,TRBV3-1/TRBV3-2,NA,TGTGCCAGCAGCCATGGGGGCTACTACAATGAGCAGTTCTTC,CASSHGGYYNEQFF
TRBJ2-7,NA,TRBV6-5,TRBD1,TGTGCCAGCAGTTACCGGGCAGGGGGCCCCTACGAGCAGTACTTC,CASSYRAGGPYEQYF
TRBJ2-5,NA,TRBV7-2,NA,TGTGCCAGCAGCTTACTAGTCCAAGAGACCCAGTACTTC,CASSLLVQETQYF
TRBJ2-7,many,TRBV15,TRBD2,TGTGCCACCAGCAGAGGCCGGACTAGCGGAAACTACGAGCAGTACTTC,CATSRGRTSGNYEQYF
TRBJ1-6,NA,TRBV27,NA,TGTGCCAGCGGGGGCGCAGGGCAGAATTCACCCCTCCACTTT,CASGGAGQNSPLHF
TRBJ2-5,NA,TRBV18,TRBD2,TGTGCCAGCTCACTAGCGGGAGGTGGCGAGACCCAGTACTTC,CASSLAGGGETQYF
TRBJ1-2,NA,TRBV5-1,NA,TGCGCCAGCAGCCCAGGGTACTATGGCTACACCTTC,CASSPGYYGYTF
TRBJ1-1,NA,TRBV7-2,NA,TGTGCCAGCAGCTTAGTAGGCAGGGGGAACACTGAAGCTTTCTTT,CASSLVGRGNTEAFF
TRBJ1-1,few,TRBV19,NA,TGTGCCAGTAGTAGACGGACAAATTTCAACACTGAAGCTTTCTTT,CASSRRTNFNTEAFF
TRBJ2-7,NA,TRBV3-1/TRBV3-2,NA,TGTGCCAGCAGCCCGGACAGCCCCAATCCCTACGAGCAGTACTTC,CASSPDSPNPYEQYF
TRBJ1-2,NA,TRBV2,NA,TGTGCCAGCAGTGAAAGTGAGGGAAGAACCTATGGCTACACCTTC,CASSESEGRTYGYTF
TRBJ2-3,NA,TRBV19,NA,TGTGCCAGTAGCCCCCTCCCCACAGATACGCAGTATTTT,CASSPLPTDTQYF
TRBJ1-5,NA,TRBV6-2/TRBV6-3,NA,TGTGCCAGCAGTTACTCCGGGGAGCCCAATCAGCCCCAGCATTTT,CASSYSGEPNQPQHF
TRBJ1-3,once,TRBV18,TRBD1,TGTGCCAGCTCACCAGGGACAGGGGCAGGAAACACCATATATTTT,CASSPGTGAGNTIYF
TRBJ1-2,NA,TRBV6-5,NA,TGTGCCAGCAGTTACGGCAGGGGCGTGAGCAATGGCTACACCTTC,CASSYGRGVSNGYTF
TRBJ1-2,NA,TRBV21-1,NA,TGTGCCAGCAGCAAAGGGAGGGTTCAAGGCTACACCTTC,CASSKGRVQGYTF
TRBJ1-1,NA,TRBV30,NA,TGTGCTTGCTCCGACGGAGTGAACACTGAAGCTTTCTTT,CACSDGVNTEAFF
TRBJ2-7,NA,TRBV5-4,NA,TGTGCCCCACCCCCCCAGGGAGGTAAAACCTTC,CAPPPQGGKTF
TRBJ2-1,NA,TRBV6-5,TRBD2,TGTGCCAGCACTCGAGCGGGAGGGGATGAGCAGTTCTTC,CASTRAGGDEQFF
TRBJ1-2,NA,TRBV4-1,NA,TGCGCCAGCAGCCAAGAAAAACGGGGGACCTACCCGTATGGCTACACCTTC,CASSQEKRGTYPYGYTF
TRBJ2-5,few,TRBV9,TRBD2,TGTGCCAGCAGCGCCCTTCAACTAGCGGGCCAAGAGACCCAGTACTTC,CASSALQLAGQETQYF
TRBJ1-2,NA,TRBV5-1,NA,TGCGCCAGCAGCTTGGAGTCAGGGTACTATGGCTACACCTTC,CASSLESGYYGYTF
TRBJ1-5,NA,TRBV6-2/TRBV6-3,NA,TGTGCCAGCAGTTACCCGACACAGCCCCAGCATTTT,CASSYPTQPQHF
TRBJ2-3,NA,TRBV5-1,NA,TGCGCCAGCAGCTTGGACCGGTATTGGTACTATTTT,CASSLDRYWYYF
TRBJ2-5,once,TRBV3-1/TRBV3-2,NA,TGTGCCAGCAGCATTCGACAGGTCAAAGAGACCCAGTACTTC,CASSIRQVKETQYF
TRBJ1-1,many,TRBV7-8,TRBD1,TGTGCCAGCAGCTTAAACAGGGGGCAAACTGAAGCTTTCTTT,CASSLNRGQTEAFF
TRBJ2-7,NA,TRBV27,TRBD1,TGTGCCAGCAGTAGGACAGGGTGGAACGAGCAGTACTTC,CASSRTGWNEQYF
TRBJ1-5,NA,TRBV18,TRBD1,TGTGCCAGCTCCGAGGACAGGGGGAGAAATCAGCCCCAGCATTTT,CASSEDRGRNQPQHF
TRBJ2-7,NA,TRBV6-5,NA,TGTGCCAGCACCTGGCGGGGAAGCTCCTACGAGCAGTACTTC,CASTWRGSSYEQYF
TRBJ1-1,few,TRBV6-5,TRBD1,TGTGCCAGTAAACAGGGGTTGGTCACTGAAGCTTTCTTT,CASKQGLVTEAFF
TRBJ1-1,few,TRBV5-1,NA,TGCGCCAGCAGCTTGGTGGCGAACAGGGAGGGGCGACGGGCTTTCTTT,CASSLVANREGRRAFF